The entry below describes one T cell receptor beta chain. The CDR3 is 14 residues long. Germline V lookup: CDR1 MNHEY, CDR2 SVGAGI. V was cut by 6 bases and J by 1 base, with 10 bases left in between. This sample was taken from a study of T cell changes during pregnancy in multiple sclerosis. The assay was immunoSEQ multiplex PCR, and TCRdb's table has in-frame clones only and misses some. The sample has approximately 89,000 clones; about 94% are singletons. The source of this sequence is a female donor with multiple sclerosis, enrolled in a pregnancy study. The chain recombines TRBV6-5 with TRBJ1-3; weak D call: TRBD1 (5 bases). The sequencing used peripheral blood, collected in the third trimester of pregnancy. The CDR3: CASSLGGSGNTIYF. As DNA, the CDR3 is TGTGCCAGCAGCCTGGGGGGTTCTGGAAACACCATATATTTT.